This TCR beta chain was identified during a study of T cell responses to AZD1222 COVID-19 vaccine. On the study more broadly: Samples with a second dose at about 4 or about 12 weeks were pooled together.

This CDR3 is built from 15 residues. The germline V gene has CDR1 SGHTA and CDR2 FQGNSA. V gave up 1 base and J gave up 8 bases, with 14 bases separating them. TCRdb's copy holds only in-frame clones and misses some; the assay was immunoSEQ multiplex PCR. The table lists 150,000 to 200,000 clones, just under 90% of them singletons. Sequencing was performed on peripheral blood, taken on day 0 of AZD1222 vaccination. The chain uses TRBV7-2 and TRBJ1-4; no reliable D call. The TCR originated in an adult in good health. CDR3 residues: CASSLGLSDGEKLFF. The CDR3 bases are TGTGCCAGCAGCTTAGGTCTATCGGACGGAGAAAAACTGTTTTTT.